This record looks at one TCR beta chain sequence and its context. Treatment in this sample: about 20 received Ad26.COV2.S at low or high dose, single or two shots; roughly five received placebo; per-sample allocation not given. Collection of samples fell on day 63 after the first vaccine or placebo injection. Assay used: immunoSEQ multiplex PCR; TCRdb lists only in-frame clones, some missing. Found here are approximately 460,000 clones, roughly 87% of them singletons; the top ten hold 1.7%. The data belong to a study of Ad26.COV2.S vaccination and SARS-CoV-2 variants. CDR1 is SEHNR and CDR2 is FQNEAQ in the germline V gene (reference sequence). V lost 4 bases, J lost 1 base, and 10 bases lay in between. This CDR3 contains 14 residues.

The chain combines TRBV7-9 with TRBJ1-1; no clear D. This TCR derives from a person aged 18-60 years who received the Ad26.COV2.S COVID-19 vaccine or a placebo. Sequencing used peripheral blood, obtained in a trial of Ad26.COV2.S vaccine versus placebo. As DNA, the CDR3 is TGTGCCAGCAGCTCAACCCCGTGGAACACTGAAGCTTTCTTT. Its translation is CASSSTPWNTEAFF.